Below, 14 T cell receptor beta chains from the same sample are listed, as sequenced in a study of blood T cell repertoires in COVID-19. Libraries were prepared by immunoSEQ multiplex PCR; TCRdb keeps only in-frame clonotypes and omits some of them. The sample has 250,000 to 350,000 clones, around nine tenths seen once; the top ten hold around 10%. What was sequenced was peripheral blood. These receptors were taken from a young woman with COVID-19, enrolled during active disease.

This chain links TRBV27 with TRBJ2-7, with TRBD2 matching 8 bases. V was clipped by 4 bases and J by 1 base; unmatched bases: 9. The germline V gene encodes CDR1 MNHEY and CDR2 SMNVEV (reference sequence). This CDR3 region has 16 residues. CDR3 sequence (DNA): TGTGCCAGCAGTTACCTTACTAGCGGTCTGTCCTACGAGCAGTACTTC. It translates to CASSYLTSGLSYEQYF.

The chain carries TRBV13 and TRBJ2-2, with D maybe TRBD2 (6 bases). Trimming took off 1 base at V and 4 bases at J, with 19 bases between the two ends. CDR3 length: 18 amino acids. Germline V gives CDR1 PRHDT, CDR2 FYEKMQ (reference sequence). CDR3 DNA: TGTGCCAGCAGCTTAGAGCTTGCGGCAGAGGGAGGCACCGGGGAGCTGTTTTTT. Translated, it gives CASSLELAAEGGTGELFF.

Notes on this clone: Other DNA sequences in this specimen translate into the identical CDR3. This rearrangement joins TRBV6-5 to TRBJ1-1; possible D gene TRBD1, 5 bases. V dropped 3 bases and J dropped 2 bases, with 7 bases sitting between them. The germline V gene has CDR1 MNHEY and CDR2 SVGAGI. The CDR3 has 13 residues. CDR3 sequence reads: CASSYRGNTEAFF. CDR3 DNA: TGTGCCAGCAGTTATAGGGGAAACACTGAAGCTTTCTTT.

CDR3 sequence reads: CASASDRTHEKLFF. CDR3 bases: TGTGCCAGCGCTTCAGACAGGACCCATGAAAAACTGTTTTTT. The chain couples TRBV27 to TRBJ1-4, with D maybe TRBD1 (6 bases). The CDR3 totals 14 residues. V shed 8 bases and J shed 6 bases, with 16 bases lying between them. Germline CDR1 reads MNHEY; CDR2 reads SMNVEV (reference sequence).

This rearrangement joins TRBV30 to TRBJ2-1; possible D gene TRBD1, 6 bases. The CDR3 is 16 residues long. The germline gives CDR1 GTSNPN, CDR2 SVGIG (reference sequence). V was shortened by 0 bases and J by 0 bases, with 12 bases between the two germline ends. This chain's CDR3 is CAWSVQGTPSYNEQFF. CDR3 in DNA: TGTGCCTGGAGTGTACAGGGAACCCCCTCCTACAATGAGCAGTTCTTC.

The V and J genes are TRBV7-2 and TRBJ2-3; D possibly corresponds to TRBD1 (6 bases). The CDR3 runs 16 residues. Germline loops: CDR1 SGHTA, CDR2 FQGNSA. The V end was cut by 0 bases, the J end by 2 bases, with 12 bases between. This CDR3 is CASSLAQGLITDTQYF. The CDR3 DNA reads TGTGCCAGCAGCTTAGCCCAGGGGCTAATCACAGATACGCAGTATTTT.

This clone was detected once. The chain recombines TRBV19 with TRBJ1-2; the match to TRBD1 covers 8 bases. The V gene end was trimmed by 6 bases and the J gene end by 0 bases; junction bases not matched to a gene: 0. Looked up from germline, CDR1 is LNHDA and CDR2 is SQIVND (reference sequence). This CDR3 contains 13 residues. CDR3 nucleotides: TGTGCCAGTAGACAGGGGGCTAACTATGGCTACACCTTC. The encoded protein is CASRQGANYGYTF.

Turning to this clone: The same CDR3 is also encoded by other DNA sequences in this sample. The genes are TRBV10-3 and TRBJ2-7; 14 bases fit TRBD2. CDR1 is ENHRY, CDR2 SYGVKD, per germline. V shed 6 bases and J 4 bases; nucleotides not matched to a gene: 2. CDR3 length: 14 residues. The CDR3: CAIRGTSGSYEQYF. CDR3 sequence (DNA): TGTGCCATCAGGGGGACTAGCGGGAGTTACGAGCAGTACTTC.

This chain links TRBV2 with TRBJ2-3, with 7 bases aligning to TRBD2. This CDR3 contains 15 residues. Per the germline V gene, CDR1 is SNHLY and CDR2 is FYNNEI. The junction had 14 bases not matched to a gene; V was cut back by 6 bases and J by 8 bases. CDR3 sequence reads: CASSPRRASGTTQYF. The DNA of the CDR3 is TGTGCCAGCAGCCCGCGGAGGGCGAGCGGGACTACGCAGTATTTT.

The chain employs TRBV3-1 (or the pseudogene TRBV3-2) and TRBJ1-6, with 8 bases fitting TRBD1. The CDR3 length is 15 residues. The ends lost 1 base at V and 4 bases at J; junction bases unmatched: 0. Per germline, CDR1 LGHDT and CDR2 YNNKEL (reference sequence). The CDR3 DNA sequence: TGTGCCAGCAGCCAAGGACAGGGGTATAATTCACCCCTCCACTTT. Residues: CASSQGQGYNSPLHF.

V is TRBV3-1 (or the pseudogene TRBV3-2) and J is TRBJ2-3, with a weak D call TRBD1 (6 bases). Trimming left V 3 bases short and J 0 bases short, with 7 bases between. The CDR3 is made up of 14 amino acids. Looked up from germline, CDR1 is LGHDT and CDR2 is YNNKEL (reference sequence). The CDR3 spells CASSHTGSTDTQYF. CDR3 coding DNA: TGTGCCAGCAGCCATACAGGGAGCACAGATACGCAGTATTTT.

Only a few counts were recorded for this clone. Here the CDR3 reads CASSDSGGLNEQFF. The CDR3 DNA follows: TGTGCCAGCAGTGATTCGGGGGGCTTAAATGAGCAGTTCTTC. The chain links TRBV6-4 to TRBJ2-1, with a possible D match to TRBD2 (7 bases). V lost 3 bases, J lost 7 bases, and 13 bases lay in between. This CDR3 comprises 14 residues. Germline CDR1 reads MRHNA; CDR2 reads SNTAGT.

The CDR3 reads CASGYRDTGELFF. The CDR3 DNA is TGCGCCAGCGGATACAGGGACACCGGGGAGCTGTTTTTT. The J gene is TRBJ2-2, the V gene TRBV5-1, with D possibly being TRBD1 (6 bases). The germline CDR1 and CDR2 sequences are SGHRS and YFSETQ. The length of the CDR3 is 13 residues. The germline V and J ends were trimmed by 7 bases and 3 bases, with 10 bases remaining between them.

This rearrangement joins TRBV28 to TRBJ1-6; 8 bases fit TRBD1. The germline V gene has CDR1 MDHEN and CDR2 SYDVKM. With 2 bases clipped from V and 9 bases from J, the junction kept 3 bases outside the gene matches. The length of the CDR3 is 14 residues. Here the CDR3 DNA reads TGTGCCAGCAGTTTAAGGCAGGGGGCTTCACCCCTCCACTTT. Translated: CASSLRQGASPLHF. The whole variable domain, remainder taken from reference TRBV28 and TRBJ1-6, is DVKVTQSSRYLVKRTGEKVFLECVQDMDHENMFWYRQDPGLGLRLIYFSYDVKMKEKGDIPEGYSVSREKKERFSLILESASTNQTSMYLCASSLRQGASPLHFGNGTRLTVT.